This T cell receptor (beta chain) appears in the sequencing data of a study of cytomegalovirus exposure and HLA in healthy donors. The PCR used 60 Vbeta and 13 Jbeta primers. The assay was immunoSEQ multiplex PCR, and TCRdb's table has in-frame clones only and misses some. The sample records under 200,000 clones, approximately 80% being singletons. Germline CDR1 SGHRS, CDR2 YFSETQ. The CDR3 contains 19 residues. Trimming left V 3 bases short and J 0 bases short, with 19 bases between. The study's findings and limits: Differences between HLA loci emerged in a later analysis of TCR association rates, with DRB1 most and HLA-C fewest. An Asian-associated ancestry cluster reportedly showed fewer N-insertions than the approximately 630-donor mean in a later analysis.

As regards this clone: What it binds is not known.

The source is a woman in her thirties or forties in good health and CMV-seropositive. The V call is TRBV5-1, the J call TRBJ2-6, with TRBD1 as a possible D gene (8 bases). Sequencing was performed on PBMCs. CDR3 sequence reads: CASSSGQGLLYSGANVLTF. The DNA for the CDR3 is TGCGCCAGCAGCTCCGGACAGGGACTACTATACTCTGGGGCCAACGTCCTGACTTTC.